These T cell receptor beta chains were read from a single sample in a study of blood T cell repertoires in COVID-19. Only in-frame clones appear in the TCRdb table, and some are missing; sequencing was by immunoSEQ multiplex PCR. The table lists about 230,000 clones, 65% to 90% of them singletons, with 2% to 2.5% in the top ten. The sequenced sample consisted of peripheral blood. The receptors come from a man between 40 and 49 years old who had recovered from COVID-19. Each CDR3 is given with its conserved first and last residue. Fields, in order: CDR3 protein, CDR3 DNA, V gene, D gene, clone size, J gene. A D gene is named only where the DNA matches it firmly. The size field is filled for only some rows; it gives once, few, many or a size class.

CASSYSRPSENEQYF TGTGCCAGCAGTTACTCGCGGCCGTCCGAGAACGAGCAGTACTTC TRBV6-6 NA NA TRBJ2-7
CASRYGLAGPYEQYF TGTGCCAGCCGCTACGGACTAGCGGGCCCCTACGAGCAGTACTTC TRBV7-2 TRBD2 NA TRBJ2-7
CASTPTGVNTEAFF TGTGCCAGCACCCCGACAGGGGTGAACACTGAAGCTTTCTTT TRBV2 TRBD1 NA TRBJ1-1
CASRKDRGRYEQYF TGTGCCAGCAGAAAAGACAGGGGGAGGTACGAGCAGTACTTC TRBV27 TRBD1 NA TRBJ2-7
CASSVATLAGGQRDTQYF TGTGCCAGCAGCGTAGCTACACTAGCGGGGGGGCAAAGAGATACGCAGTATTTT TRBV9 TRBD2 NA TRBJ2-3
CASSIIPGGNQPQHF TGTGCCAGTAGTATAATCCCGGGGGGCAATCAGCCCCAGCATTTT TRBV19 NA few TRBJ1-5
CASSSTGGSNYGYTF TGTGCCAGCAGTTCCACAGGGGGATCTAACTATGGCTACACCTTC TRBV28 TRBD1 NA TRBJ1-2
CASSPGQGESNEKLFF TGTGCCAGCTCACCAGGGCAGGGGGAATCGAATGAAAAACTGTTTTTT TRBV18 TRBD1 NA TRBJ1-4
CASSSPGGSNTEAFF TGTGCCAGCAGCTCCCCAGGAGGGAGTAACACTGAAGCTTTCTTT TRBV7-9 NA NA TRBJ1-1
CASRPPSGRGNEQFF TGTGCCAGCAGGCCCCCTAGCGGGAGAGGGAATGAGCAGTTCTTC TRBV7-9 TRBD2 NA TRBJ2-1
CASSLGGTAREDTQYF TGTGCCAGCAGCTTGGGAGGAACCGCCCGGGAGGATACGCAGTATTTT TRBV5-4 NA NA TRBJ2-3